The clone carrying this T cell receptor beta chain was counted once. These data originate in a study of technical replicates of blood from a handful of donors. Measured with immunoSEQ multiplex PCR; TCRdb has only the in-frame clones, and not every one. The data hold about 83,000 clones, with about 91% observed a single time. The CDR3 covers 14 residues. Germline V gene data show CDR1 as WNHNN and CDR2 as SYGVQD (reference sequence). V lost 10 bases, J lost 11 bases, and 23 bases lay in between. The clonotype originates from a human donor in good health. This chain links TRBV10-1 with TRBJ1-4; D gene uncertain. Sequencing was done on a sample of T cells isolated from PBMCs. CDR3 coding DNA: TGCGCCAATAGCGGGCGTCCCCCTAGATGGAAACTGTTTTTT. It yields the protein CANSGRPPRWKLFF.